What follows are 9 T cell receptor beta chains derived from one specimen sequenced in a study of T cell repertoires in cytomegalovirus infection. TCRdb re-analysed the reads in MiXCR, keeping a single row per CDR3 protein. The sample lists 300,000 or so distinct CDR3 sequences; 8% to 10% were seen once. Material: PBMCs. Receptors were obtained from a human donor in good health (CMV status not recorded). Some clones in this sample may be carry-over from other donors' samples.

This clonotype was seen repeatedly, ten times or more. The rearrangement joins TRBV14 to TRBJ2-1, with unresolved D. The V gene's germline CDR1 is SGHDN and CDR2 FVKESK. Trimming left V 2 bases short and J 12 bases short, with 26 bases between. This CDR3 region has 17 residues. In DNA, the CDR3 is TGTGCCAGCAGCCAATCCAGCTCACCGTATATAAAACGCGGGCAGTTCTTC. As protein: CASSQSSSPYIKRGQFF.

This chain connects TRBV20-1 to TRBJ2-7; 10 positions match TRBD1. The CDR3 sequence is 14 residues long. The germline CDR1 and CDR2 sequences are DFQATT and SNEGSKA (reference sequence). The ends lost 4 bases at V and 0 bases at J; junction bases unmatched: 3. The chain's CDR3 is CSAIGTGVSYEQYV. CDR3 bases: TGCAGTGCTATAGGGACAGGGGTCTCCTACGAGCAGTACGTC.

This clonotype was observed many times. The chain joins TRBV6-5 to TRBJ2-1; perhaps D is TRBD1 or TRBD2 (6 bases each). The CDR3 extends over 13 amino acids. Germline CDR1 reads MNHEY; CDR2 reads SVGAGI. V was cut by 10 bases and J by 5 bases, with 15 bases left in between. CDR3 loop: CATTRGRDNEQFF. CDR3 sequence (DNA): TGTGCCACCACCCGGGGGCGAGACAATGAGCAGTTCTTC.

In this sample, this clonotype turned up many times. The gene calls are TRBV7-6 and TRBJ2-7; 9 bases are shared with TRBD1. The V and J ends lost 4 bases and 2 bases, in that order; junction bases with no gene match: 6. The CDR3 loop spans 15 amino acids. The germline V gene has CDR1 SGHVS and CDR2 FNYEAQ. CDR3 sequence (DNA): TGTGCCAGCAGCTCCGTCGGACAGGGGCCCTACGAGCAGTACTTC. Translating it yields CASSSVGQGPYEQYF.

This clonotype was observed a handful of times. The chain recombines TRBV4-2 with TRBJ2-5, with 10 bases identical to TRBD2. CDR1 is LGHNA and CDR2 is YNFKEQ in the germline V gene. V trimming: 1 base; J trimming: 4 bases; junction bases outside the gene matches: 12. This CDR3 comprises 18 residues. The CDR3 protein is CASSQVFSGGAGLETQYF. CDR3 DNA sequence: TGTGCCAGCAGCCAAGTCTTCAGCGGGGGGGCCGGGTTAGAGACCCAGTACTTC.

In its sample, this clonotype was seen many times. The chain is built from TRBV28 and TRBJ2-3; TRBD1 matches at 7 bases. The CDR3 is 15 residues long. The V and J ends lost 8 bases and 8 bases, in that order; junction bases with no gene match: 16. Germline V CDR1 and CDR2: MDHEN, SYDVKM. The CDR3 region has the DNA TGTGCCAGCGCAAACAGGGGTGGCCCAAGTAGTACGCAGTATTTT. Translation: CASANRGGPSSTQYF.

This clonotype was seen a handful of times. The CDR3 region is CASSYISGMGELFF. Here the CDR3 DNA reads TGTGCCAGCAGTTACATTTCAGGGATGGGGGAGCTGTTTTTT. V gene TRBV6-2 or TRBV6-3 combines with J gene TRBJ2-2; possible D gene TRBD1, 5 bases. Germline V gene data show CDR1 as MNHEY and CDR2 as SVGEGT. The CDR3 consists of 14 residues. V was trimmed by 2 bases and J by 8 bases, leaving 12 bases between them.

This CDR3 reads CASSITGWGGNQPQHF. DNA for the CDR3: TGTGCCAGCAGCATCACAGGTTGGGGGGGCAATCAGCCCCAGCATTTT. The chain carries TRBV13 and TRBJ1-5, with TRBD1 as a possible D gene (5 bases). The length of the CDR3 is 16 residues. Germline V gives CDR1 PRHDT, CDR2 FYEKMQ (reference sequence). V was clipped by 5 bases and J by 2 bases, with 16 bases between them.

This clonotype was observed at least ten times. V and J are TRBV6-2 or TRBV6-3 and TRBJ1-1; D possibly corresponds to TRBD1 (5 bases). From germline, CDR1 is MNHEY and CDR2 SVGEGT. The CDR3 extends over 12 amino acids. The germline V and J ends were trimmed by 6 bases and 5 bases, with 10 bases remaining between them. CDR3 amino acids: CASRRRGTEAFF. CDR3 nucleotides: TGTGCCAGCAGAAGGAGGGGAACTGAAGCTTTCTTT.